This passage covers 4 T cell receptor beta chains from one sample sequenced in a study of Tregs in tolerant kidney transplant recipients (dated by TCRdb to about 2019). Receptor libraries were prepared by the immunoSEQ multiplex PCR assay. What TCRdb holds here is the immuneACCESS table cut down to in-frame rearrangements. Part of the clones is not present; checked against another copy, under half of the missing clones reflect an unresolved V gene, and the others are unexplained. The sample records some 68,000 clones, 84% of which are singletons. The ten largest make up approximately 4.8% of the sample. The sample was CD4+ T cells from blood. These receptors were collected from a human donor in good health.

In this sample, this clone turned up a few times. CDR3 residues: CASSSSWGDTQYF. The CDR3 nucleotides are TGCGCCAGCAGCTCCTCCTGGGGGGATACGCAGTATTTT. The gene calls are TRBV5-1 and TRBJ2-3, with D perhaps matching TRBD1 or TRBD2 (5 bases each). This CDR3 has 13 residues. The V gene's germline CDR1 is SGHRS and CDR2 YFSETQ. Trimming stripped 3 bases from V and 6 bases from J, with 11 bases between.

This chain connects TRBV19 to TRBJ2-1; weak D call: TRBD2 (7 bases). CDR1 LNHDA and CDR2 SQIVND come from the germline V gene (reference sequence). Trimming pared 3 bases from V and 10 bases from J, leaving 19 bases between. CDR3 length equals 15 residues. This CDR3 is CASSISGGHNVEQFF. DNA of the CDR3: TGTGCCAGTAGTATTTCCGGGGGGCATAATGTAGAGCAGTTCTTC.

The J gene is TRBJ2-3, the V gene TRBV11-3; D remains unclear. The V and J ends lost 5 bases and 6 bases respectively, with 9 bases between them. The CDR3 is 12 amino acids. Germline V gene lookup returns CDR1 SGHNT and CDR2 YENEEA. The chain's CDR3 is CASSPARDTQYF. Here the CDR3 DNA reads TGTGCCAGCAGCCCCGCACGGGATACGCAGTATTTT.

This chain joins TRBV11-3 and TRBJ2-3, with a tentative D call TRBD1 (6 bases). Trimming took 3 bases from V and 6 from J, leaving 13 bases between them. Germline V gives CDR1 SGHNT, CDR2 YENEEA. The CDR3 consists of 14 residues. The DNA for the CDR3 is TGTGCCAGCAGCTTCCGGGGCCAGGGGGATACGCAGTATTTT. It specifies CASSFRGQGDTQYF.